Shown below are 22 T cell receptor beta chains from a single sample sequenced in a study of cytomegalovirus exposure and HLA in healthy donors. PCR employed 60 Vbeta and 13 Jbeta primers. Sequencing was performed with immunoSEQ multiplex PCR; in TCRdb, only in-frame clones are kept and a portion is missing. The sample contains 70,000 to 85,000 clones, 60% to 70% of which appear only once. Sequenced material: PBMCs. These receptors all come from a man aged 25-40 years in good health and CMV-seropositive.

J is TRBJ2-1 and V is TRBV6-5; TRBD1 might be the D (6 bases). The V gene's germline CDR1 is MNHEY and CDR2 SVGAGI. The CDR3 contains 16 residues. Between the trimmed V and J ends, which lost 4 bases and 1 base, there was a span of 14 bases. The CDR3: CASSLQGGGSYNEQFF. In DNA form, the CDR3 reads TGTGCCAGCAGTTTACAGGGTGGCGGTTCCTACAATGAGCAGTTCTTC.

The chain is built from TRBV29-1 and TRBJ2-5, with 14 bases fitting TRBD2. The CDR3 spans 15 residues. Germline-derived CDR1 and CDR2 are SQVTM and ANQGSEA. J gave up 5 bases and V 5 bases, and 7 bases lay outside the gene matches. DNA of the CDR3: TGCAGCGTTAGGACTAGCGGGGGGCGGGGGGAGACCCAGTACTTC. Residues: CSVRTSGGRGETQYF.

The chain is built from TRBV6-5 and TRBJ1-4, with D possibly TRBD1 on 5 matching bases. This CDR3 region has 13 residues. Germline V gives CDR1 MNHEY, CDR2 SVGAGI. The V and J ends lost 2 bases and 7 bases respectively, with 8 bases between them. The CDR3 DNA follows: TGTGCCAGCAGTTACGGGGGAGGTGAAAAACTGTTTTTT. It specifies CASSYGGGEKLFF.

V and J are TRBV2 and TRBJ1-5; no firm D call. Trimming shortened V by 0 bases and J by 0 bases, and 9 bases separated the two germline ends. Germline CDR1 is SNHLY and CDR2 is FYNNEI. CDR3 length equals 16 residues. This CDR3 reads CASSEAAGYSNQPQHF. The CDR3 DNA reads as TGTGCCAGCAGTGAAGCGGCGGGGTATAGCAATCAGCCCCAGCATTTT.

In this sample, this clone turned up once. The chain has TRBV25-1 and TRBJ1-5; 8 bases line up with TRBD1. This CDR3 has 18 amino acids. Germline CDR1 and CDR2: MGHDK and SYGVNS. The CDR3 nucleotides are TGTGTAGGAGGGGGACAGGACCCGAGGCGGAATAGCAATCAGCCCCAGCATTTT. The encoded protein is CVGGGQDPRRNSNQPQHF.

The chain recombines TRBV29-1 with TRBJ2-7, with D unresolved. V was trimmed by 2 bases and J by 2 bases, leaving 10 bases between them. The CDR3 runs 13 residues. Germline loops: CDR1 SQVTM, CDR2 ANQGSEA. The CDR3 loop is CSVEIDTAYEQYF. In DNA form, the CDR3 reads TGCAGCGTTGAAATTGACACTGCCTACGAGCAGTACTTC.

This clone was counted only a few times. The chain combines TRBV9 with TRBJ1-1; no reliable D call. Trimming removed 4 bases at V and 5 bases at J, with 15 bases between. Germline V CDR1 and CDR2: SGDLS, YYNGEE. The CDR3 contains 14 residues. CDR3 amino acids: CASSREELETEAFF. CDR3 in DNA: TGTGCCAGCAGCCGTGAGGAATTGGAAACTGAAGCTTTCTTT.

This sequence joins TRBV2 and TRBJ1-1; TRBD1 is a possible D gene (5 bases). The ends were cut back, 1 base at V and 7 bases at J, with 10 bases in the middle. The CDR3 sequence is 13 residues long. Germline values: CDR1 SNHLY, CDR2 FYNNEI. CDR3 sequence (DNA): TGTGCCAGCAGTGAAGTCGGGGGGTTTGAAGCTTTCTTT. The encoded protein is CASSEVGGFEAFF. The full variable domain, rest sourced from reference TRBV2 and TRBJ1-1, is EPEVTQTPSHQVTQMGQEVILRCVPISNHLYFYWYRQILGQKVEFLVSFYNNEISEKSEIFDDQFSVERPDGSNFTLKIRSTKLEDSAMYFCASSEVGGFEAFFGQGTRLTVV.

J is TRBJ1-4 and V is TRBV25-1, with 7 nucleotides matching TRBD1. CDR1 MGHDK and CDR2 SYGVNS come from the germline V gene. Trimming took 6 bases from V and 7 from J; bases not matched to a gene: 8. There are 14 residues in the CDR3. The CDR3 sequence is CASSRQGRGEKLFF. CDR3 nucleotide sequence: TGTGCCAGCAGCCGACAGGGAAGGGGTGAAAAACTGTTTTTT.

The chain couples TRBV5-4 to TRBJ1-1; a possible D gene is TRBD1 (5 bases). Germline CDR1 reads SGHNT; CDR2 reads YYREEE (reference sequence). Trimming took off 0 bases at V and 0 bases at J, with 12 bases between the two ends. The CDR3 runs 16 residues. CDR3 nucleotides: TGTGCCAGCAGCTTGGAACTAGGGACTATGAACACTGAAGCTTTCTTT. It codes for CASSLELGTMNTEAFF.

The chain recombines TRBV30 with TRBJ2-1; tentative D call: TRBD1 (6 bases). The CDR3 consists of 14 residues. V lost 2 bases, J lost 0 bases, and 8 bases lay in between. The germline gives CDR1 GTSNPN, CDR2 SVGIG (reference sequence). The CDR3 DNA reads TGTGCCTGGAGTACAGGGAGCTCCTACAATGAGCAGTTCTTC. As protein: CAWSTGSSYNEQFF.

This chain uses TRBV4-2 with TRBJ2-5, with TRBD1 matching over 8 bases. Germline assignment: CDR1 LGHNA and CDR2 YNFKEQ. The CDR3 length is 17 residues. V trimming: 1 base; J trimming: 4 bases; junction bases outside the gene matches: 11. The DNA for the CDR3 is TGTGCCAGCAGCCAAGGGGGTCGGGCAGGGGGCGGAGAGACCCAGTACTTC. The encoded protein is CASSQGGRAGGGETQYF.

The V and J genes are TRBV28 and TRBJ2-7, with 8 bases identical to TRBD1. Trimming took 8 bases from V and 2 from J; bases not matched to a gene: 5. The V gene's germline CDR1 is MDHEN and CDR2 SYDVKM. This CDR3 is built from 13 residues. Here the CDR3 DNA reads TGTGCCAGCGGACAGGGTCGGACCTACGAGCAGTACTTC. Protein product: CASGQGRTYEQYF.

The chain combines TRBV6-1 with TRBJ2-7; perhaps TRBD2 as D (5 bases). CDR3 size: 13 residues. V lost 7 bases, J lost 2 bases, and 12 bases lay in between. CDR1 and CDR2 from the germline V gene are MNHNS and SASEGT. The CDR3 loop reads CASIGRVTYEQYF. CDR3 DNA sequence: TGTGCCAGCATAGGGAGAGTCACCTACGAGCAGTACTTC.

This clone was recorded a few times. J is TRBJ1-4 and V is TRBV5-6; D gene uncertain. The ends were cut back, 4 bases at V and 1 base at J, with 11 bases in the middle. Germline CDR1 SGHDT, CDR2 YYEEEE. This CDR3 is 15 amino acids long. The CDR3 reads CASSLPGETNEKLFF. CDR3 nucleotides: TGTGCCAGCAGCCTTCCCGGGGAAACTAATGAAAAACTGTTTTTT.

The chain couples TRBV6-1 to TRBJ2-3; 8 nucleotides align to TRBD1. CDR1 and CDR2 (germline): MNHNS, SASEGT. The CDR3 has 15 amino acids. The J segment lost 3 bases and the V segment lost 5 bases, leaving 7 bases of the junction unmatched. The CDR3 region has the DNA TGTGCCAGCAGTCAGGGGGCGGTCAGGACAGATACGCAGTATTTT. Protein product: CASSQGAVRTDTQYF.

The rearrangement joins TRBV7-2 to TRBJ2-7; TRBD2 might be the D (5 bases). Germline V CDR1 and CDR2: SGHTA, FQGNSA. CDR3 length equals 14 residues. The V and J ends lost 6 bases and 3 bases respectively, with 15 bases between them. The CDR3 region is CASSRSVNDYEQYF. The CDR3 nucleotides read TGTGCCAGCAGTCGTAGCGTAAATGACTACGAGCAGTACTTC.

V is TRBV7-9 and J is TRBJ2-6; D uncertain. This CDR3 is built from 15 residues. Germline V lookup: CDR1 SEHNR, CDR2 FQNEAQ (reference sequence). The V gene lost 5 bases and the J gene lost 4 bases, with 12 bases spanning the gap. DNA for the CDR3: TGTGCCAGCAGCCCGAGAGGTGGAGGGGCCAACGTCCTGACTTTC. Its translation: CASSPRGGGANVLTF. Filled out from reference TRBV7-9 and TRBJ2-6, the complete variable domain reads DTGVSQNPRHKITKRGQNVTFRCDPISEHNRLYWYRQTLGQGPEFLTYFQNEAQLEKSRLLSDRFSAERPKGSFSTLEIQRTEQGDSAMYLCASSPRGGGANVLTFGAGSRLTVL.

V and J are TRBV14 and TRBJ2-1, with 7 positions matching TRBD2. V lost 4 bases and J lost 3; bases outside the gene matches: 3. This CDR3 has 14 residues. The germline CDR1 and CDR2 sequences are SGHDN and FVKESK. The CDR3 DNA reads TGTGCCAGCAGCCTAGCGGGCATCTACAATGAGCAGTTCTTC. It specifies CASSLAGIYNEQFF.

This clone was detected once. This rearrangement joins TRBV19 to TRBJ1-5; D call uncertain. This CDR3 is 14 amino acids long. CDR1 and CDR2 (germline): LNHDA, SQIVND (reference sequence). Trimming shortened V by 3 bases and J by 6 bases, and 12 bases separated the two germline ends. The CDR3 here is CASSIPTGFQPQHF. The CDR3 DNA sequence: TGTGCCAGTAGTATCCCTACGGGGTTTCAGCCCCAGCATTTT.

The chain employs TRBV2 and TRBJ2-1; 13 nucleotides align to TRBD2. Unmatched junction bases numbered 8, after V lost 0 bases and J lost 9 bases. The germline V gene has CDR1 SNHLY and CDR2 FYNNEI. The CDR3 is 17 residues long. The CDR3 coding sequence is TGTGCCAGCAGTGAAGCCGTACTAGCGGGAGGGGGGAGTGAGCAGTTCTTC. Protein product: CASSEAVLAGGGSEQFF. Full variable domain (remainder filled in from reference TRBV2 and TRBJ2-1): EPEVTQTPSHQVTQMGQEVILRCVPISNHLYFYWYRQILGQKVEFLVSFYNNEISEKSEIFDDQFSVERPDGSNFTLKIRSTKLEDSAMYFCASSEAVLAGGGSEQFFGPGTRLTVL.

This clone was recorded a few times. The chain is built from TRBV11-3 and TRBJ2-3; TRBD2 aligns across 10 bases. Germline-derived CDR1 and CDR2 are SGHNT and YENEEA. The trim removed 4 bases at V and 3 bases at J, leaving 16 bases unmatched. The CDR3 runs 19 residues. The CDR3 DNA reads as TGTGCCAGCAGCTCAGGGGGGGCACTAGCGGGGCCGGGTACAGATACGCAGTATTTT. It specifies CASSSGGALAGPGTDTQYF.